This TCR beta chain was retrieved from a study of CD8 T cells in Susac syndrome (dated by TCRdb to about 2019). Study-level background: Repertoire sequencing was used to test whether CD8+ T cell activation and differentiation in Susac syndrome was antigen driven. Overall results and qualifications from the work: The TCR sequencing and HLA analysis was acknowledged to have included a relatively small number of individuals.

RNA was extracted with the RNeasy kit and about 0.5 to 1 ug was reverse transcribed using random hexamers. The immunoSEQ multiplex PCR assay, covering 54 Vbeta and 13 Jbeta segments, was used to amplify TCR beta CDR3 regions. PCR amplification bias was corrected using a synthetic template baseline for primer optimization and computational correction. From the authors' description of their analysis: Only productive sequences were kept, with reads annotated to V, D and J genes according to IMGT and analyzed in immunoSEQ Analyzer. Clonality was calculated as one minus the Shannon entropy normalized by log2 of the number of productive unique sequences. Public and private clones were assessed among the 100 most prevalent clones of each patient and control. Clones were defined as Susac-specific when absent from the healthy and MS cohorts, from roughly 1,000 published viral clones and from other ImmuneACCESS disease sequences. TCRdb redid the processing of the public reads, applying fastp at Q25 and MiXCR, and retained in-frame beta chains. CDR3 protein sequences are deduplicated, and each keeps its most common genes and DNA. Clone size and V and J calls follow TCRdb, not the original study. The sample contains some 130,000 distinct CDR3 sequences, 94% of them found a single time. Over 0.1% of the sample goes to the ten largest clones.

The CDR3 has 15 amino acids, counting the end cysteine and phenylalanine. Only the CDR3 part of the read is kept: 45 bases, read in frame from the first base. Germline trimming: 4 bases from V, 2 bases from J; junction bases outside gene matches: 6. The CDR1 and CDR2 encoded by the germline V gene are MGHDK and SYGVNS. On this clonotype itself: It lacks a known antigen. No quality values exist for individual bases; no much larger clone is one base distant.

Peripheral blood CD8+ and CD4+ T cells from healthy donors, Susac syndrome patients and multiple sclerosis patients were profiled using high-throughput TCR beta sequencing. Multiple sclerosis controls were treatment-naive patients with stable or active relapsing-remitting disease fulfilling revised McDonald criteria. Bulk CD8+ and CD4+ T cells were purified by magnetic negative isolation, while CD8+ TEMRA cells were enriched using FACS. Blood was drawn into EDTA tubes, processed within 24 hours, and PBMCs were isolated by density gradient centrifugation. PBMCs intended for TCR sequencing were cryopreserved in liquid nitrogen and were subsequently thawed in a 37 degrees C water bath. A purity of at least 90% was achieved for sorted or isolated CD4+, CD8+ and CD8+ TEMRA cells.

This receptor was taken from a human donor with multiple sclerosis. The chain joins TRBV25-1 to TRBJ2-3; 7 junctional bases match TRBD1. Material for sequencing was CD4+ T cells from PBMCs. The DNA reads as follows: TGTGCCAGCAGTGTCGGACAGGCTTACACAGATACGCAGTATTTT. Its protein reads: CASSVGQAYTDTQYF.